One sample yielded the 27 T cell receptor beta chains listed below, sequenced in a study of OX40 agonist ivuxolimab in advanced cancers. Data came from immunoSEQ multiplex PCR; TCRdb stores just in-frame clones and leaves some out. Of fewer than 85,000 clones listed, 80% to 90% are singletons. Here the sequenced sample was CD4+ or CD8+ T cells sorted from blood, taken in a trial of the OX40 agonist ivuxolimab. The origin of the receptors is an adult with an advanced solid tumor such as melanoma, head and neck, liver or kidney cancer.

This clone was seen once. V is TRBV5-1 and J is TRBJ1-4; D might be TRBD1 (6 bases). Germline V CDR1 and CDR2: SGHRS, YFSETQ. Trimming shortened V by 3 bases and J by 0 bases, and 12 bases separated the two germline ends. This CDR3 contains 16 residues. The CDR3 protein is CASSSRTAATNEKLFF. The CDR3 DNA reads TGCGCCAGCAGCTCTCGGACAGCCGCAACTAATGAAAAACTGTTTTTT.

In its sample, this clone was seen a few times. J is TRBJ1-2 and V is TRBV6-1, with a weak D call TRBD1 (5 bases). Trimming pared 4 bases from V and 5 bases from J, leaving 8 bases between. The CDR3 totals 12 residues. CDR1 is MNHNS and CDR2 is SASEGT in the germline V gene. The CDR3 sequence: CASSVQGYGYTF. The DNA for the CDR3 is TGTGCCAGCAGTGTCCAGGGATATGGCTACACCTTC.

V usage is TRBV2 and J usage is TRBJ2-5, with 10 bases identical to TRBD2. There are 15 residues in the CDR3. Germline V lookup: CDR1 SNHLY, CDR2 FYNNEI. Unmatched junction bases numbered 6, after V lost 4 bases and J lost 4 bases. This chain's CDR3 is CASSVSGGAGETQYF. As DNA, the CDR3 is TGTGCCAGCAGTGTCAGCGGGGGGGCGGGAGAGACCCAGTACTTC.

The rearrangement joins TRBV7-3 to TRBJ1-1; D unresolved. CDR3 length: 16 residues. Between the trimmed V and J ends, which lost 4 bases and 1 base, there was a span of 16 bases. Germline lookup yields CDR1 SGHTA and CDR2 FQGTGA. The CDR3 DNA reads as TGTGCCAGCAGCTCTGGAGGGAGTAGGGCGAACACTGAAGCTTTCTTT. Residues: CASSSGGSRANTEAFF. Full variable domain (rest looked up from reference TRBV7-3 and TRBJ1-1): GAGVSQTPSNKVTEKGKYVELRCDPISGHTALYWYRQSLGQGPEFLIYFQGTGAADDSGLPNDRFFAVRPEGSVSTLKIQRTERGDSAVYLCASSSGGSRANTEAFFGQGTRLTVV.

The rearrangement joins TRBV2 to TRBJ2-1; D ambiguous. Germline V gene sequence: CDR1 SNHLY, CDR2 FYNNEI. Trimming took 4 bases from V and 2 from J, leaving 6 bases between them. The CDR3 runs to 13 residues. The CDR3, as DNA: TGTGCCAGCAGTGTGAGCACCTACAATGAGCAGTTCTTC. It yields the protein CASSVSTYNEQFF.

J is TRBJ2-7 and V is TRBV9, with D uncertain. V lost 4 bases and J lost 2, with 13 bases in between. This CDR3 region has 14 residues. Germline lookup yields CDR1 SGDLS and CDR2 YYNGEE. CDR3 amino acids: CASSLSSSAYEQYF. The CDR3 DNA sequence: TGTGCCAGCAGCCTCAGTAGCAGTGCCTACGAGCAGTACTTC.

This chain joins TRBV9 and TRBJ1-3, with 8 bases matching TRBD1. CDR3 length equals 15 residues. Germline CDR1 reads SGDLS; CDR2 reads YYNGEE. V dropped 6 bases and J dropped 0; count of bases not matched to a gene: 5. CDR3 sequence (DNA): TGTGCCAGCACACGACAGGGGAACTCTGGAAACACCATATATTTT. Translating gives CASTRQGNSGNTIYF. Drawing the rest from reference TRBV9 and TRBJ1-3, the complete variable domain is DSGVTQTPKHLITATGQRVTLRCSPRSGDLSVYWYQQSLDQGLQFLIQYYNGEERAKGNILERFSAQQFPDLHSELNLSSLELGDSALYFCASTRQGNSGNTIYFGEGSWLTVV.

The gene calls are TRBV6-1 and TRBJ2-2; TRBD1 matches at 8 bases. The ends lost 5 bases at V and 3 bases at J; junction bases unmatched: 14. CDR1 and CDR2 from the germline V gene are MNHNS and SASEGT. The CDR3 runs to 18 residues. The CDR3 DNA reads TGTGCCAGCAGTCAAGGGACAGGAGGGTTGGTGTACACCGGGGAGCTGTTTTTT. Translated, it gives CASSQGTGGLVYTGELFF.

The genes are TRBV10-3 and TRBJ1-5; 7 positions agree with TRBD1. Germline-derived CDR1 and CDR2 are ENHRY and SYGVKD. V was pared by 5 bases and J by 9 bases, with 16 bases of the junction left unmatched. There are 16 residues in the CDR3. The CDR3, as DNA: TGTGCCATCAGTCGGGGTGGAGGGGGCGAGGTTGCGCCCCAGCATTTT. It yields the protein CAISRGGGGEVAPQHF.

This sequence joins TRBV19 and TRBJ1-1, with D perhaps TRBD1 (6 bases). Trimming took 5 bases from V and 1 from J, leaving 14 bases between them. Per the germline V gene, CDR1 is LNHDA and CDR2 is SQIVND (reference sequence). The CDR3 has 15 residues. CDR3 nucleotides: TGTGCCAGTAGTCCCGGACAGCGGCAGAACACTGAAGCTTTCTTT. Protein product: CASSPGQRQNTEAFF.

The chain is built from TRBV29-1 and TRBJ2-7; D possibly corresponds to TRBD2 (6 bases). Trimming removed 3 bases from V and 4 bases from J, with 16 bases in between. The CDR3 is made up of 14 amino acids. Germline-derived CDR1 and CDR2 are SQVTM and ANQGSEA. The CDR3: CSVDLGGGSYEQYF. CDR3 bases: TGCAGCGTTGATCTCGGGGGTGGGTCGTACGAGCAGTACTTC.

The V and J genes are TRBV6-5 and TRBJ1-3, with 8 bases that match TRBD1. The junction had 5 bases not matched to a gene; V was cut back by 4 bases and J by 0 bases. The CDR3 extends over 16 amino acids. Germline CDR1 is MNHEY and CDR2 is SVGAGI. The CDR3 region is CASSSPDRDSGNTIYF. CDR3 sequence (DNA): TGTGCCAGCAGTTCCCCGGACAGGGACTCTGGAAACACCATATATTTT.

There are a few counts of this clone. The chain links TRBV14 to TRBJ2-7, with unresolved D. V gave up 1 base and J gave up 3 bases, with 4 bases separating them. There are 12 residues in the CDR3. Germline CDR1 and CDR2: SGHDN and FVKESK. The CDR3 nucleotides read TGTGCCAGCAGCCAAGTCGGCTACGAGCAGTACTTC. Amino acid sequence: CASSQVGYEQYF. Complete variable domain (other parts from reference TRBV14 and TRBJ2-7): EAGVTQFPSHSVIEKGQTVTLRCDPISGHDNLYWYRRVMGKEIKFLLHFVKESKQDESGMPNNRFLAERTGGTYSTLKVQPAELEDSGVYFCASSQVGYEQYFGPGTRLTVT.

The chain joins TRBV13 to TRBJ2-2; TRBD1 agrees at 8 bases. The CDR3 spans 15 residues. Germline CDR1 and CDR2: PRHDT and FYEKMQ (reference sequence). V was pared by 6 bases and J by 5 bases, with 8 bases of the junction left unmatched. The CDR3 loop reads CASRLRTGRTGELFF. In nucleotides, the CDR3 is TGTGCCAGCAGGCTACGGACAGGGCGAACCGGGGAGCTGTTTTTT.

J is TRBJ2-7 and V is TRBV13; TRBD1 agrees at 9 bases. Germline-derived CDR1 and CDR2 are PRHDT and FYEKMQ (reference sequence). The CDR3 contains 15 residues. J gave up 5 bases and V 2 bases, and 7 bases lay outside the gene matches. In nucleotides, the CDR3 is TGTGCCAGCAGCTTATTCCGGGACAGGGTCCACGAGCAGTACTTC. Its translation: CASSLFRDRVHEQYF.

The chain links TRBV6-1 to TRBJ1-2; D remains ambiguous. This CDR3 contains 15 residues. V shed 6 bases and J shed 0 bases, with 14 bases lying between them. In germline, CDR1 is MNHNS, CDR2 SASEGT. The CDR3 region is CASSPGHLSNYGYTF. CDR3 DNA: TGTGCCAGCAGCCCCGGCCACCTCTCTAACTATGGCTACACCTTC.

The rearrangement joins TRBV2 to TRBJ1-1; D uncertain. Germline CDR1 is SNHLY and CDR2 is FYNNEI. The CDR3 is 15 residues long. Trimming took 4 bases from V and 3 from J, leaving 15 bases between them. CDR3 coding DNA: TGTGCCAGCAGTGGGAATTTAGGTATTGACACTGAAGCTTTCTTT. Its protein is CASSGNLGIDTEAFF. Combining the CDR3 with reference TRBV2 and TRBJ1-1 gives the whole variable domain EPEVTQTPSHQVTQMGQEVILRCVPISNHLYFYWYRQILGQKVEFLVSFYNNEISEKSEIFDDQFSVERPDGSNFTLKIRSTKLEDSAMYFCASSGNLGIDTEAFFGQGTRLTVV.

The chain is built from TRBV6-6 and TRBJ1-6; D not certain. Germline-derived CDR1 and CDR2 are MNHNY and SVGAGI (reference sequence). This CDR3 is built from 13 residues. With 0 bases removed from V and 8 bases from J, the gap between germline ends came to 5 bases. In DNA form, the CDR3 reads TGTGCCAGCAGTTACTCGGAAGATTCACCCCTCCACTTT. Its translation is CASSYSEDSPLHF.

The CDR3 bases are TGTGCCAGCAGCTTGGCCGCAGGGGGCCGCACCCTTATCTACGAGCAGTACTTC. Translating it yields CASSLAAGGRTLIYEQYF. The chain recombines TRBV5-5 with TRBJ2-7, with 8 nucleotides matching TRBD1. Germline CDR1 SGHKS, CDR2 YYEKEE (reference sequence). The length of the CDR3 is 18 residues. J gave up 3 bases and V 0 bases, and 14 bases lay outside the gene matches.

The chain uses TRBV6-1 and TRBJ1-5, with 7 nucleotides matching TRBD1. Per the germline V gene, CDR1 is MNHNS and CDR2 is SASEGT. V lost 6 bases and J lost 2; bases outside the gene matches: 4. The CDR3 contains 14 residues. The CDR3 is CASRGQNRNQPQHF. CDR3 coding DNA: TGTGCCAGCAGGGGACAGAATCGCAATCAGCCCCAGCATTTT.

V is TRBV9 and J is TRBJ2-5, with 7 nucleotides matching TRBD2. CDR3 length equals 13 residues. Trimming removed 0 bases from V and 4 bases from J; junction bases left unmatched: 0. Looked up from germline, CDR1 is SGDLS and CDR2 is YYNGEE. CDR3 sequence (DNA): TGTGCCAGCAGCGTAGCGGGGGGAGAGACCCAGTACTTC. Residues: CASSVAGGETQYF.

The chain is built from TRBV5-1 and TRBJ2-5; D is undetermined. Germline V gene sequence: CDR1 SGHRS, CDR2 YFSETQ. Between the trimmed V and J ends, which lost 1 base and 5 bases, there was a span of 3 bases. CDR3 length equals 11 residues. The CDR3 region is CASSLRETQYF. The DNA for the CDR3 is TGCGCCAGCAGCTTGCGGGAGACCCAGTACTTC.

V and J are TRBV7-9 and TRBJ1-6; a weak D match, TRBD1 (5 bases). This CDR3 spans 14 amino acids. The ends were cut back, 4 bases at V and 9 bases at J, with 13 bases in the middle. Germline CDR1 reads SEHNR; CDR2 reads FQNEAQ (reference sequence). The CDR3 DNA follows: TGTGCCAGCAGCTGGGGGTTGGATGGTTCACCCCTCCACTTT. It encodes CASSWGLDGSPLHF.

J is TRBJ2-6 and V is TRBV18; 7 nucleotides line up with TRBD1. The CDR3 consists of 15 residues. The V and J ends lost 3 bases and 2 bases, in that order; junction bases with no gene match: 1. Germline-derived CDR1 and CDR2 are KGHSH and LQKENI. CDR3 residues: CASSPTGAGANVLTF. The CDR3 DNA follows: TGTGCCAGCTCACCCACAGGGGCTGGGGCCAACGTCCTGACTTTC.

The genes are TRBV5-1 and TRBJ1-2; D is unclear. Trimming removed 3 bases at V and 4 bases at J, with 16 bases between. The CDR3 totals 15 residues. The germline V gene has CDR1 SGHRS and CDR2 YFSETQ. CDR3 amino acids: CASSSRSSGSYGYTF. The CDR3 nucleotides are TGCGCCAGCAGCTCCAGATCCAGCGGTTCCTATGGCTACACCTTC.

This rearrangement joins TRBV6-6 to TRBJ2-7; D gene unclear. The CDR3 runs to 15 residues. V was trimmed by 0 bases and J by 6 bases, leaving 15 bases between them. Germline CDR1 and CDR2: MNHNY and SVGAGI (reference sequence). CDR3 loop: CASSYSIWVRREQYF. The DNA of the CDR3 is TGTGCCAGCAGTTACTCAATCTGGGTTCGGCGCGAGCAGTACTTC.

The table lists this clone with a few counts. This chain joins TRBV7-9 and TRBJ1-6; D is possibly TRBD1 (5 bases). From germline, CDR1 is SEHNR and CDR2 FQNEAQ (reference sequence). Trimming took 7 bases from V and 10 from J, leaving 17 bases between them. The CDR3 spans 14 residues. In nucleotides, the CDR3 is TGTGCCAGCACCAGGCTGGCAGGGCGGTCACCCCTCCACTTT. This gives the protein CASTRLAGRSPLHF.